The sequence of this T cell receptor (beta chain) was determined in a study of blood T cell repertoires in COVID-19 (TCRdb year 2020). About the full investigation: Collaborator samples came from the United States, Italy and Spain and covered acute and convalescent phases of COVID-19. The sample metadata nearly always contained a de-identified subject ID, COVID-19 status, age in years and sex. The samples were drawn from two sources: the first 160 participants of the ongoing ImmuneRACE study, and 1,254 subjects contributed by 6 global collaborators. Where HLA class I and class II types were available, the types were taken from metadata supplied by the sample provider, not from assay-based typing. The repertoires were made available in a free public database intended to serve as a resource for research on the immune response to SARS-CoV-2. The prospective study material was composed of cDNA or gDNA derived from T cells, B-cell-depleted T cells, or PBMCs. The dataset comprised deeply sampled blood TCRbeta repertoires from subjects exposed to, actively infected with, or recovered from COVID-19. The full study reports these points: Clinical and demographic metadata were provided uncurated, with the amount varying by source and participant.

Trimming removed 4 bases from V and 0 bases from J; the gene matches leave 10 bases unexplained. Sequences SGHRS (CDR1) and YFSETQ (CDR2) are obtained from the germline V gene. The CDR3 spans 19 residues, from the cysteine through the phenylalanine. Kept here is only the CDR3 DNA, which spans 57 bases and is read in frame from base 1. Concerning this clone: It lacks a known antigen. Per-base qualities were not stored, and no clone one base away is much larger.

Participants in the prospective study were enrolled through a virtual design, were aged about 18 to 100 years, and lived in 24 United States geographic areas. Cohort assignment in the prospective study relied on participant-reported clinical history from a screening survey and a study questionnaire. Recovered participants in ImmuneRACE Cohort 3 were defined as having two consecutive negative NP/OP PCR tests, clearance from a healthcare professional, or resolution of symptoms. Mobile phlebotomists in the prospective study collected whole blood, serum and a nasopharyngeal or oropharyngeal swab from every participant. Participants in the prospective study had the option to provide additional blood draws and questionnaires over an approximately two-month period. Blood samples from the prospective study were shipped frozen or at room temperature prior to DNA extraction. The immunoSEQ Assay, a bias-controlled multiplex PCR, was used to amplify TCRbeta CDR3 regions from genomic DNA. In the authors' own workflow: Within the assay, amplification of reference gene primers was used to estimate how many nucleated cells each sample contained. To quantify the absolute abundance of each unique TCRbeta CDR3 rearrangement, sequence reads were collapsed and filtered. For each sample, productive Simpson clonality was calculated by taking the square root of Simpson's diversity index across productive rearrangements. As stored in TCRdb, this immuneACCESS dataset retains in-frame rearrangements with V and J assigned. A fraction of the clones does not appear; measured against another copy, unresolved V genes explain less than half of the discrepancy, and the remainder lacks a known reason. The D gene and trimming were derived from the DNA, and the V and J assignments and clone size from that table. Counted in this sample were a few hundred thousand clones; roughly 91% of them appeared once. Together, the top ten hold roughly 8.3% of the sample.

The source is a man aged 35 to 55 who had recovered from COVID-19. The sequenced sample consisted of PBMCs or T cells enriched from blood (not recorded which). The chain links TRBV5-1 with TRBJ2-3, with 14 junctional bases fitting TRBD2. The nucleotides read TGCGCCAGCAGCACGAGGACTAGCGGGGGGCTAACTAGCACAGATACGCAGTATTTT. Its coded protein is CASSTRTSGGLTSTDTQYF.